These 12 T cell receptor beta chains were all obtained from the same sample, sequenced in a study of PD-1 blockade in classical Hodgkin lymphoma. Data came from immunoSEQ multiplex PCR; TCRdb stores just in-frame clones and leaves some out. The sample lists fewer than 8,000 clones, 76% occurring once. Time point in this sample: cycle 4 day 1 (C4D1), after around six weeks of nivolumab. Following autologous stem cell transplantation, relapse occurred in every patient, and exposure to brentuximab vedotin varied. Sequenced material: peripheral blood mononuclear cells (PBMCs), taken before the fourth cycle of nivolumab. The receptors shown here come from a human donor with classical Hodgkin lymphoma.

The genes are TRBV10-1 and TRBJ2-6; D is uncertain. The germline gives CDR1 WNHNN, CDR2 SYGVQD (reference sequence). V dropped 6 bases and J dropped 5 bases, with 14 bases sitting between them. This CDR3 comprises 15 residues. Written as DNA, the CDR3 is TGCGCCAGCAGGATCGCACAAAGTCGGGCCAACGTCCTGACTTTC. It codes for CASRIAQSRANVLTF.

This chain joins TRBV2 and TRBJ1-1, with D uncertain. The V end was cut by 7 bases, the J end by 7 bases, with 10 bases between. From germline, CDR1 is SNHLY and CDR2 FYNNEI. CDR3 length: 11 amino acids. The CDR3 loop reads CASKEQFEAFF. In nucleotides, the CDR3 is TGTGCCAGCAAGGAGCAGTTTGAAGCTTTCTTT.

This chain connects TRBV2 to TRBJ1-1, with a tentative D call TRBD1 (5 bases). The CDR3 is 14 amino acids. The germline gives CDR1 SNHLY, CDR2 FYNNEI. Between the trimmed V and J ends, which lost 7 bases and 2 bases, there was a span of 14 bases. The CDR3 bases are TGTGCCAGCAACCTAAGGCAGGGCAACACTGAAGCTTTCTTT. It codes for CASNLRQGNTEAFF.

Here the CDR3 reads CASTRTEGETQYF. The DNA of the CDR3 is TGTGCCAGCACCCGGACAGAAGGAGAGACCCAGTACTTC. The chain couples TRBV7-8 to TRBJ2-5, with D perhaps matching TRBD1 (6 bases). V was shortened by 7 bases and J by 4 bases, with 13 bases between the two germline ends. CDR1 is SGHVS, CDR2 FQNEAQ, per germline. This CDR3 has 13 amino acids.

J is TRBJ2-2 and V is TRBV7-2; unclear D gene. Trimming left V 3 bases short and J 6 bases short, with 8 bases between. The CDR3 totals 13 residues. Germline CDR1 is SGHTA and CDR2 is FQGNSA. CDR3 DNA sequence: TGTGCCAGCAGCTTTGTTGGGTCCGGGGAGCTGTTTTTT. It is translated as CASSFVGSGELFF. Looking up the rest from reference TRBV7-2 and TRBJ2-2 gives the full variable domain: GAGVSQSPSNKVTEKGKDVELRCDPISGHTALYWYRQSLGQGLEFLIYFQGNSAPDKSGLPSDRFSAERTGGSVSTLTIQRTQQEDSAVYLCASSFVGSGELFFGEGSRLTVL.

In this sample, this clone turned up a few times. The J gene is TRBJ2-7, the V gene TRBV6-5; 14 bases align to TRBD2. Per germline, CDR1 MNHEY and CDR2 SVGAGI. This CDR3 contains 14 residues. V shed 5 bases and J 7 bases; nucleotides not matched to a gene: 4. CDR3 region: CASSPGLAGGEQYF. The CDR3 DNA follows: TGTGCCAGCAGTCCAGGACTAGCGGGAGGAGAGCAGTACTTC.

The chain recombines TRBV10-3 with TRBJ2-3, with TRBD1 matching 7 bases. J lost 0 bases, V lost 0 bases, and 15 bases had no gene match. Germline assignment: CDR1 ENHRY and CDR2 SYGVKD. The CDR3 runs to 20 residues. The chain's CDR3 is CAISESAWTGGSSSTDTQYF. CDR3 DNA sequence: TGTGCCATCAGTGAGTCAGCGTGGACAGGAGGTTCCAGCAGCACAGATACGCAGTATTTT.

The chain combines TRBV5-1 with TRBJ2-4; 7 bases match TRBD2. The CDR3 runs to 14 residues. Trimming removed 0 bases from V and 7 bases from J; junction bases left unmatched: 4. CDR1 SGHRS and CDR2 YFSETQ come from the germline V gene. Here the CDR3 DNA reads TGCGCCAGCAGCTTGGACGGGGGAGGGAACATTCAGTACTTC. Its translation is CASSLDGGGNIQYF.

This clone was counted a few times. The chain combines TRBV29-1 with TRBJ2-1; D ambiguous. Deletions cut 6 bases from V and 9 bases from J, with 15 bases between. The germline V gene has CDR1 SQVTM and CDR2 ANQGSEA. This CDR3 is built from 12 residues. The CDR3 region is CSVHGFLGEQFF. The CDR3 nucleotides read TGCAGCGTGCACGGGTTTCTGGGTGAGCAGTTCTTC.

V gene TRBV4-2 combines with J gene TRBJ1-5, with D uncertain. Between the trimmed V and J ends, which lost 1 base and 0 bases, there was a span of 10 bases. This CDR3 spans 16 amino acids. Per the germline V gene, CDR1 is LGHNA and CDR2 is YNFKEQ. CDR3 sequence (DNA): TGTGCCAGCAGCCAAGGGAGGGATTATAGCAATCAGCCCCAGCATTTT. It specifies CASSQGRDYSNQPQHF.

The chain joins TRBV4-3 to TRBJ2-1, with a possible D match to TRBD1 (5 bases). V was clipped by 0 bases and J by 15 bases, with 12 bases between them. Germline V gene sequence: CDR1 LGHNA, CDR2 YSLEER. The CDR3 has 12 residues. CDR3 loop: CASSQDRGRRFF. The CDR3 bases are TGCGCCAGCAGCCAAGATAGGGGCCGGAGGTTCTTC.

V is TRBV5-8 and J is TRBJ1-1, with 7 bases aligning to TRBD1. J gave up 5 bases and V 1 base, and 5 bases lay outside the gene matches. Germline V gene data show CDR1 as SGHTS and CDR2 as YDEGEE. The CDR3 consists of 14 residues. CDR3 DNA: TGTGCCAGCAGCTTGAGGGGGCTGGGGACTGAAGCTTTCTTT. This sequence encodes CASSLRGLGTEAFF. Filled out from reference TRBV5-8 and TRBJ1-1, the complete variable domain reads EAGVTQSPTHLIKTRGQQATLRCSPISGHTSVYWYQQALGLGLQFLLWYDEGEERNRGNFPPRFSGRQFPNYSSELNVNALELEDSALYLCASSLRGLGTEAFFGQGTRLTVV.